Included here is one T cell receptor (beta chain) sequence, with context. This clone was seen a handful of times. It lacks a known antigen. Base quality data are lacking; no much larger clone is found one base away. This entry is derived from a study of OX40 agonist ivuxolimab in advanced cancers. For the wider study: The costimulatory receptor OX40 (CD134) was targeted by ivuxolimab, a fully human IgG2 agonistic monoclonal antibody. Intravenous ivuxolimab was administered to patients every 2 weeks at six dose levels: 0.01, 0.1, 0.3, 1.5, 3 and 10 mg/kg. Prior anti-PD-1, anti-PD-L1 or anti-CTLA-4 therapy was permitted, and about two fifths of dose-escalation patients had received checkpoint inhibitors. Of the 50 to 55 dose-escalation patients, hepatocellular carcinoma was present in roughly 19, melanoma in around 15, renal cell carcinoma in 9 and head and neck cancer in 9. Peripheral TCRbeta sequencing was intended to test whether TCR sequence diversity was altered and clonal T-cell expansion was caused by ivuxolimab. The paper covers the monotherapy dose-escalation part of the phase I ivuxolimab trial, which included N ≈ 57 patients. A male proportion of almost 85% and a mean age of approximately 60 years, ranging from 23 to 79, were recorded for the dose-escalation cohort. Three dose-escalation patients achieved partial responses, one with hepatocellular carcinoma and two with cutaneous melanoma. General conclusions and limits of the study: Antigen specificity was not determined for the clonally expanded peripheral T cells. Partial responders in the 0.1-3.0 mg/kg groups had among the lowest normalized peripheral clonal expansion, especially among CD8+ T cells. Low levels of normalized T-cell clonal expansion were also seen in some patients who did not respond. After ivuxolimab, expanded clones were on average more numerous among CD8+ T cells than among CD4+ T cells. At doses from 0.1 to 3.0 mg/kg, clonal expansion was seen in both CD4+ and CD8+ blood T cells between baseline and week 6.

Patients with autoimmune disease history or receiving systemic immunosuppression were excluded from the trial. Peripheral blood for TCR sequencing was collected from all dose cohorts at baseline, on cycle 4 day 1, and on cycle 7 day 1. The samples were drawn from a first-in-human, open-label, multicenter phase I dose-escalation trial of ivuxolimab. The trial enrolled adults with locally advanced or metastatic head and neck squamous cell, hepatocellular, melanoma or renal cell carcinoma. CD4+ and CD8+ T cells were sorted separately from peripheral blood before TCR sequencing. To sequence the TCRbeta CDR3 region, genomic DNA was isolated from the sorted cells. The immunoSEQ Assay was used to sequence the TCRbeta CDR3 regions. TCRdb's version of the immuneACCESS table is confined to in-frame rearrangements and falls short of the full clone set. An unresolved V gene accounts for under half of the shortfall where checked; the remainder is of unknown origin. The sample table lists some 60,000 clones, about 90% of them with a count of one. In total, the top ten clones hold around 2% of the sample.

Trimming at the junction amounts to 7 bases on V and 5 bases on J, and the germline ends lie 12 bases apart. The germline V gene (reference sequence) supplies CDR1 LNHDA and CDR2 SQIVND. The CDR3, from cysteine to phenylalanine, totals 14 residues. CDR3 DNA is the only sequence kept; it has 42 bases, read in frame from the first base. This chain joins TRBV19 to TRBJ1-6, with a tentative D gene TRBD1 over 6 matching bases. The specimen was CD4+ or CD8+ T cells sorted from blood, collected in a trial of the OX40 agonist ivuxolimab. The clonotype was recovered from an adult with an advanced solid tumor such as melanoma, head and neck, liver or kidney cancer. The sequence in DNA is TGTGCCAGTAAAGTACAGGGAGATAATTCACCCCTCCACTTT. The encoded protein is CASKVQGDNSPLHF.